This TCR beta chain was retrieved from a study of blood T cell repertoires in COVID-19. Study-level background: Acute and convalescent COVID-19 samples came from the United States, Italy and Spain. PBMCs, B-cell-depleted T cells, or T cells provided the cDNA or gDNA that made up the material.

Authors' data handling: Nucleated cell number was recorded as an estimate derived from reference gene primer amplification. Using immunoSEQ multiplex PCR, the repertoire was profiled, and TCRdb retains in-frame clones only, with some absent. From that table come the V and J calls and clone size; the DNA was used to work out D and trimming. The sample contains under 200,000 clones, around 77% of which appear only once. The CDR3 sequence is 15 residues long. The specimen sequenced was peripheral blood. The TCR was taken from a man between 65 and 85 years old with active or convalescent COVID-19. This chain links TRBV1 with TRBJ2-7; the table names TRBD1, a call not compared with the DNA. TRBV1 is labeled a pseudogene. CDR3 in amino acids: CTSSQEGTEPYEQYF. For the CDR3, the DNA is TGCACCAGCAGCCAAGAAGGGACAGAACCGTACGAGCAGTACTTC.